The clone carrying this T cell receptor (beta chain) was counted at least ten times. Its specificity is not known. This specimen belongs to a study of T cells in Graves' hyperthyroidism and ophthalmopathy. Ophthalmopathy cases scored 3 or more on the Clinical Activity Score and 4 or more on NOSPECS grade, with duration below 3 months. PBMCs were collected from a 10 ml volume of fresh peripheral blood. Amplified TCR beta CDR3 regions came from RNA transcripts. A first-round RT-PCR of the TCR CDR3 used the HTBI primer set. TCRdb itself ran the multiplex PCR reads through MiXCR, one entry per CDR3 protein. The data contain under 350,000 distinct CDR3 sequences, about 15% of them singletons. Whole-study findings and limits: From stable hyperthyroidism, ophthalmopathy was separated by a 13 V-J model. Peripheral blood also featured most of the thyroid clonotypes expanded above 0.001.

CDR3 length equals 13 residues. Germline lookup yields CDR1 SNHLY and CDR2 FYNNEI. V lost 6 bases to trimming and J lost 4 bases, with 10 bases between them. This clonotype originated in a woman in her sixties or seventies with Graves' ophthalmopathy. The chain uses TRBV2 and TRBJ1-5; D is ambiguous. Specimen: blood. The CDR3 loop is CASRAQANQPQHF. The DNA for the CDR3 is TGTGCCAGCAGAGCTCAGGCGAATCAGCCCCAGCATTTT.